This T cell receptor beta chain was retrieved from a study of Ad26.COV2.S vaccination and SARS-CoV-2 variants. Points from the study as a whole: Vaccinees displayed broader spike-specific TCR repertoires than placebo recipients. Post-vaccination breadth of spike-specific CD8+ and CD4+ T cell responses was reportedly substantial.

The CDR3 spans 15 residues. The germline gives CDR1 LGHNA, CDR2 YSLEER. The ends were cut back, 4 bases at V and 4 bases at J, with 16 bases in the middle. There are a few counts of this clone. Antigen unknown. Clones were sequenced by immunoSEQ multiplex PCR, and TCRdb holds only the in-frame ones, with some missing. This sample has approximately 360,000 clones; about 80% occur once, and the top ten carry just under 7.5%. Described treatment: some 19 received Ad26.COV2.S at low or high dose, single or two shots; about 5 received placebo; per-sample allocation not given. Vaccine and placebo recipients were sampled on day 63 after the first injection.

This sequence originates from a person between 18 and 65 years old who received the Ad26.COV2.S COVID-19 vaccine or a placebo. This specimen consisted of peripheral blood, obtained in a trial of Ad26.COV2.S vaccine versus placebo. This chain connects TRBV4-3 to TRBJ1-2; possible D gene TRBD1, 6 bases. CDR3 DNA sequence: TGCGCCAGCAGCCGCGACAGGCTCTCCTCCTATGGCTACACCTTC. Its protein product is CASSRDRLSSYGYTF.